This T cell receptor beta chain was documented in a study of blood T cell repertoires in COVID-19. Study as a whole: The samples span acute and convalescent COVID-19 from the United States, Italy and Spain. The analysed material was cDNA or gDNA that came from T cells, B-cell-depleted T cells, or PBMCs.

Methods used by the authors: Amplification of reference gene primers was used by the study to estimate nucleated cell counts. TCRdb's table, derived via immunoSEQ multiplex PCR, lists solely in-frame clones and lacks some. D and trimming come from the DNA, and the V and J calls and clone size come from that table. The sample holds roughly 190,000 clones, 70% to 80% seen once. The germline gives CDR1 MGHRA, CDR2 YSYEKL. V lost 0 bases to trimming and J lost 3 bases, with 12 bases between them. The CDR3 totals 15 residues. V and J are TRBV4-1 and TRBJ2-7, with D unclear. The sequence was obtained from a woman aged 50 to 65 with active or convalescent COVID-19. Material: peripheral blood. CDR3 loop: CASSQDANGVYEQYF. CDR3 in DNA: TGCGCCAGCAGCCAAGACGCCAATGGAGTCTACGAGCAGTACTTC.